This T cell receptor beta chain was captured by sequencing in a study of regulatory T cells in long-lasting Graves disease. Study conclusions and caveats: Clonotypes that were public and shared totalled about 2,500 in persistent patients versus 850 to 1,000 in new patients. TCR diversity was lower in persistent Graves' patients than in newly diagnosed ones. TRBV28, TRBJ1-2 and TRBJ2-5 emerged as the favored segments in persistent disease.

Ten or more counts support this clonotype. Antigen specificity is unknown. Through Arm-PCR of CDR3 regions and iRepertoire HTBI primers, TCR beta libraries were built. TCRdb fed the multiplex PCR reads into MiXCR, producing one record per CDR3 protein. The table shows roughly 380,000 distinct CDR3 sequences, with roughly 15% occurring only once. Time point: newly diagnosed GD, antithyroid drugs for less than 3 months. PBMCs provided the RNA from which the TCR library was made. The authors drew patients from an endocrinology department in Xi'an, China. The ends were cut back, 5 bases at V and 5 bases at J, with 15 bases in the middle. Germline V gene data show CDR1 as MNHNS and CDR2 as SASEGT. The CDR3 totals 15 residues.

The receptor was derived from a female donor with Graves disease. The starting material was peripheral blood mononuclear cells (PBMCs), obtained at new diagnosis, from a patient treated with antithyroid drugs. The chain combines TRBV6-1 with TRBJ2-2; a weak D match, TRBD2 (7 bases). The CDR3: CASSHQGRGTGELFF. As DNA, the CDR3 is TGTGCCAGCAGTCACCAGGGGAGGGGGACCGGGGAGCTGTTTTTT.